Presented here are 14 T cell receptor beta chains from one specimen sequenced in a study of cytomegalovirus exposure and HLA in healthy donors. This PCR relied on a set of 60 Vbeta primers and 13 Jbeta primers. Profiling relied on immunoSEQ multiplex PCR, and the TCRdb table lists in-frame clones only, not all of them. The sample contains 90,000 to 110,000 clones, 75% to 90% of which appear only once. Sequences were obtained from PBMCs. Every receptor here comes from a man aged 30 to 45 in good health and CMV-seropositive.

The gene calls are TRBV27 and TRBJ2-1, with 7 bases matching TRBD1. The CDR3 has 16 residues. Germline CDR1 is MNHEY and CDR2 is SMNVEV (reference sequence). With 3 bases clipped from V and 0 bases from J, the junction kept 5 bases outside the gene matches. The CDR3 sequence is CASSLGSGGSYNEQFF. CDR3 nucleotides: TGTGCCAGCAGTTTGGGCTCAGGGGGCTCCTACAATGAGCAGTTCTTC.

CDR3 sequence reads: CASSLDPGIRFNEKLFF. Here the CDR3 DNA reads TGTGCCAGCAGCTTAGATCCAGGGATCCGATTTAATGAAAAACTGTTTTTT. V and J are TRBV7-8 and TRBJ1-4; possible D gene TRBD1, 5 bases. This CDR3 region has 17 residues. Trimming took 1 base from V and 4 from J, leaving 16 bases between them. Germline values: CDR1 SGHVS, CDR2 FQNEAQ.

In its sample, this clone was seen a few times. The chain joins TRBV9 to TRBJ1-2; the D is unclear. Germline CDR1 and CDR2: SGDLS and YYNGEE. The V end lost 3 bases, the J end lost 4 bases, and 7 bases lay between the germline ends. The CDR3 spans 12 residues. The CDR3 loop is CASSADFYGYTF. The CDR3 DNA sequence: TGTGCCAGCAGCGCGGACTTCTATGGCTACACCTTC. The variable domain in full, completed from reference TRBV9 and TRBJ1-2, reads DSGVTQTPKHLITATGQRVTLRCSPRSGDLSVYWYQQSLDQGLQFLIQYYNGEERAKGNILERFSAQQFPDLHSELNLSSLELGDSALYFCASSADFYGYTFGSGTRLTVV.

This chain uses TRBV2 with TRBJ2-3, with 10 bases lining up with TRBD1. With V trimmed by 10 bases and J by 3 bases, 4 bases remained unmatched. Per the germline V gene, CDR1 is SNHLY and CDR2 is FYNNEI. The CDR3 spans 13 residues. DNA of the CDR3: TGTGCCACCTGGACAGGGGGGACAGATACGCAGTATTTT. Amino acid sequence: CATWTGGTDTQYF.

As regards this clone: The missing conserved phenylalanine or tryptophan at the end of this CDR3 makes a read error likely. The rearrangement joins TRBV4-2 to TRBJ1-2, with 7 bases matching TRBD1. V shed 1 base and J 2 bases; nucleotides not matched to a gene: 4. Germline V CDR1 and CDR2: LGHNA, YNFKEQ. This CDR3 has 15 residues. The CDR3 sequence is CASSQARGLNYGYTS. CDR3 nucleotides: TGTGCCAGCAGCCAAGCGAGGGGGCTCAACTATGGCTACACCTCC.

The rearrangement uses TRBV30 and TRBJ2-7, with a tentative D call TRBD2 (6 bases). CDR3 size: 14 residues. V dropped 4 bases and J dropped 0 bases, with 13 bases sitting between them. Germline CDR1 reads GTSNPN; CDR2 reads SVGIG (reference sequence). This chain's CDR3 is CAWTTRRASYEQYF. The DNA for the CDR3 is TGTGCCTGGACGACCCGGAGGGCCTCCTACGAGCAGTACTTC. Combining the CDR3 with reference TRBV30 and TRBJ2-7 gives the whole variable domain SQTIHQWPATLVQPVGSPLSLECTVEGTSNPNLYWYRQAAGRGLQLLFYSVGIGQISSEVPQNLSASRPQDRQFILSSKKLLLSDSGFYLCAWTTRRASYEQYFGPGTRLTVT.

The chain carries TRBV2 and TRBJ1-2; no reliable D call. Germline lookup yields CDR1 SNHLY and CDR2 FYNNEI. Trimming pared 3 bases from V and 8 bases from J, leaving 13 bases between. This CDR3 spans 13 amino acids. The CDR3 DNA reads TGTGCCAGCAGTGATAGGCCCAGGTCGGGCTACACCTTC. The encoded protein is CASSDRPRSGYTF.

V and J are TRBV2 and TRBJ2-1; possible D gene TRBD1, 5 bases. The CDR3 is 15 residues long. Germline assignment: CDR1 SNHLY and CDR2 FYNNEI. V was trimmed by 2 bases and J by 4 bases, leaving 12 bases between them. This CDR3 reads CASSEWLGAYNEQFF. The CDR3 region has the DNA TGTGCCAGCAGTGAATGGTTAGGGGCTTACAATGAGCAGTTCTTC. Based on the CDR3 plus reference TRBV2 and TRBJ2-1, the full variable domain is EPEVTQTPSHQVTQMGQEVILRCVPISNHLYFYWYRQILGQKVEFLVSFYNNEISEKSEIFDDQFSVERPDGSNFTLKIRSTKLEDSAMYFCASSEWLGAYNEQFFGPGTRLTVL.

The chain has TRBV6-5 and TRBJ2-2, with TRBD2 identical over 8 bases. CDR1 and CDR2 from the germline V gene are MNHEY and SVGAGI. The CDR3 length is 13 residues. V lost 7 bases and J lost 5; bases outside the gene matches: 3. CDR3 residues: CASIREGTGELFF. Written as DNA, the CDR3 is TGTGCCAGCATCCGGGAGGGGACCGGGGAGCTGTTTTTT.

In its sample, this clone was seen a few times. This chain connects TRBV4-3 to TRBJ1-5; TRBD1 matches at 9 bases. The CDR3 has 16 amino acids. The V segment lost 3 bases and the J segment 0 bases; nucleotides outside the gene matches: 3. Germline assignment: CDR1 LGHNA and CDR2 YSLEER. CDR3 residues: CASSQDRGDSNQPQHF. Here the CDR3 DNA reads TGCGCCAGCAGCCAGGACAGGGGCGATAGCAATCAGCCCCAGCATTTT.

The chain links TRBV19 to TRBJ1-5, with 7 nucleotides matching TRBD1. CDR1 is LNHDA, CDR2 SQIVND, per germline (reference sequence). V was pared by 3 bases and J by 2 bases, with 4 bases of the junction left unmatched. The length of the CDR3 is 15 residues. The CDR3: CASSIPQGGNQPQHF. CDR3 in DNA: TGTGCCAGTAGTATCCCCCAGGGGGGCAATCAGCCCCAGCATTTT.

The table lists this clone with a few counts. The chain combines TRBV5-6 with TRBJ2-5; D is perhaps TRBD2 (5 bases). The J call could be wrong; TRBJ2-7 is a better fit for the DNA end. CDR1 is SGHDT, CDR2 YYEEEE, per germline. There are 18 residues in the CDR3. CDR3: CASSSDRVRVQGGYEQYF. The CDR3 bases are TGTGCCAGCAGTTCTGACCGTGTTCGCGTCCAAGGAGGCTACGAGCAGTACTTC.

The chain couples TRBV5-5 to TRBJ1-4, with D possibly TRBD1 on 5 matching bases. CDR1 SGHKS and CDR2 YYEKEE come from the germline V gene (reference sequence). This CDR3 contains 18 residues. V was trimmed by 3 bases and J by 3 bases, leaving 21 bases between them. Here the CDR3 DNA reads TGTGCCAGCAGCTGGCCGGACACAAGACAAACCCCTAATGAAAAACTGTTTTTT. Translation: CASSWPDTRQTPNEKLFF.

The V call is TRBV5-1, the J call TRBJ2-5; D is ambiguous. V was trimmed by 2 bases and J by 3 bases, leaving 8 bases between them. The CDR3 is 13 residues long. Germline CDR1 reads SGHRS; CDR2 reads YFSETQ. The CDR3 DNA follows: TGCGCCAGCAGCTTAGAGGCGGAAGAGACCCAGTACTTC. Its translation: CASSLEAEETQYF.